The rows below give T cell receptor beta chains drawn from one sample of a study of OX40 agonist ivuxolimab in advanced cancers. Generated by immunoSEQ multiplex PCR, the TCRdb table keeps only in-frame clones and is missing some. This sample has 65,000 to 85,000 clones, with approximately 90% found just once. Material: CD4+ or CD8+ T cells sorted from blood, obtained in a trial of the OX40 agonist ivuxolimab. The receptors come from an adult with an advanced solid tumor such as melanoma, head and neck, liver or kidney cancer. Each CDR3 is given with its conserved first and last residue. Each record gives: J gene, CDR3 length, D gene, clone size, V gene, CDR3 protein, CDR3 DNA. A D gene is named only where the DNA matches it firmly. Size tells how often a clone was seen (once, few, many) or the class of an expanded clone, and some rows leave it out.

J gene: TRBJ2-2
CDR3 length: 11
D gene: .
clone size: .
V gene: TRBV29-1
CDR3 protein: CSVEGTGELFF
CDR3 DNA: TGCAGCGTTGAAGGTACCGGGGAGCTGTTTTTT

J gene: TRBJ2-1
CDR3 length: 15
D gene: .
clone size: .
V gene: TRBV2
CDR3 protein: CASRVTGTPFNEQFF
CDR3 DNA: TGTGCCAGCAGGGTTACCGGGACACCATTCAATGAGCAGTTCTTC

J gene: TRBJ2-1
CDR3 length: 19
D gene: TRBD2
clone size: once
V gene: TRBV9
CDR3 protein: CASSHSPETSGGPGNEQFF
CDR3 DNA: TGTGCCAGCAGTCATAGCCCTGAAACTAGCGGGGGCCCGGGAAATGAGCAGTTCTTC

J gene: TRBJ2-7
CDR3 length: 13
D gene: .
clone size: .
V gene: TRBV7-8
CDR3 protein: CASSHGGGYEQYF
CDR3 DNA: TGTGCCAGCAGCCACGGAGGGGGCTACGAGCAGTACTTC

J gene: TRBJ1-2
CDR3 length: 15
D gene: .
clone size: .
V gene: TRBV14
CDR3 protein: CASSQVPAPPDGYTF
CDR3 DNA: TGTGCCAGCAGCCAAGTTCCAGCTCCCCCGGATGGCTACACCTTC

J gene: TRBJ2-2
CDR3 length: 14
D gene: .
clone size: .
V gene: TRBV5-4
CDR3 protein: CASSLDGYTGELFF
CDR3 DNA: TGTGCCAGCAGCTTAGACGGGTACACCGGGGAGCTGTTTTTT

J gene: TRBJ1-5
CDR3 length: 17
D gene: .
clone size: .
V gene: TRBV21-1
CDR3 protein: CASSKGIRTECNQPQHF
CDR3 DNA: TGTGCCAGCAGCAAAGGAATCCGAACAGAGTGCAATCAGCCCCAGCATTTT

J gene: TRBJ2-1
CDR3 length: 13
D gene: .
clone size: .
V gene: TRBV25-1
CDR3 protein: CASSGWGHDEQFF
CDR3 DNA: TGTGCCAGCAGTGGATGGGGACATGATGAGCAGTTCTTC

J gene: TRBJ1-1
CDR3 length: 14
D gene: .
clone size: once
V gene: TRBV5-1
CDR3 protein: CASSQDGDPAEAFF
CDR3 DNA: TGCGCCAGCAGCCAGGACGGGGACCCAGCTGAAGCTTTCTTT

J gene: TRBJ1-1
CDR3 length: 14
D gene: TRBD1
clone size: .
V gene: TRBV6-1
CDR3 protein: CASTPGGVRAEAFF
CDR3 DNA: TGTGCCAGCACCCCAGGGGGGGTAAGGGCTGAAGCTTTCTTT

J gene: TRBJ1-5
CDR3 length: 20
D gene: .
clone size: .
V gene: TRBV7-7
CDR3 protein: CASSLYPRGWEQAVWQPQHF
CDR3 DNA: TGTGCCAGCAGCTTATATCCCCGTGGGTGGGAACAGGCAGTTTGGCAGCCCCAGCATTTT

J gene: TRBJ2-7
CDR3 length: 15
D gene: TRBD2
clone size: .
V gene: TRBV6-6
CDR3 protein: CASNWEASGPYEQYF
CDR3 DNA: TGTGCCAGCAACTGGGAGGCTAGCGGGCCTTACGAGCAGTACTTC

J gene: TRBJ2-7
CDR3 length: 15
D gene: TRBD2
clone size: .
V gene: TRBV6-1
CDR3 protein: CASSPRATSGSEQYF
CDR3 DNA: TGTGCCAGCAGTCCACGAGCGACTAGCGGCTCCGAGCAGTACTTC

J gene: TRBJ1-2
CDR3 length: 16
D gene: TRBD1
clone size: few
V gene: TRBV11-2
CDR3 protein: CASSWWGQGADNGYTF
CDR3 DNA: TGTGCCAGCAGCTGGTGGGGACAGGGGGCAGATAATGGCTACACCTTC

J gene: TRBJ2-7
CDR3 length: 13
D gene: .
clone size: .
V gene: TRBV6-5
CDR3 protein: CASKPLEGYEQYF
CDR3 DNA: TGTGCCAGCAAGCCCCTAGAGGGCTACGAGCAGTACTTC

J gene: TRBJ1-6
CDR3 length: 14
D gene: .
clone size: .
V gene: TRBV27
CDR3 protein: CASSWGPGGSPLHF
CDR3 DNA: TGTGCCAGCAGTTGGGGACCGGGGGGTTCACCCCTCCACTTT

J gene: TRBJ2-3
CDR3 length: 15
D gene: .
clone size: .
V gene: TRBV11-1
CDR3 protein: CASSLWGGATDTQYF
CDR3 DNA: TGTGCCAGTAGCCTCTGGGGGGGGGCCACAGATACGCAGTATTTT

J gene: TRBJ2-7
CDR3 length: 15
D gene: .
clone size: .
V gene: TRBV4-1
CDR3 protein: CASSQARGLSYEQYF
CDR3 DNA: TGCGCCAGCAGCCAAGCCCGGGGGCTCTCCTACGAGCAGTACTTC

J gene: TRBJ2-7
CDR3 length: 11
D gene: .
clone size: .
V gene: TRBV27
CDR3 protein: CASRRGYEQYF
CDR3 DNA: TGTGCCAGCAGGAGGGGGTACGAGCAGTACTTC

J gene: TRBJ2-3
CDR3 length: 20
D gene: TRBD2
clone size: .
V gene: TRBV13
CDR3 protein: CASSQRLAGGPSTSTDTQYF
CDR3 DNA: TGTGCCAGCAGCCAGAGACTAGCGGGGGGTCCATCCACTAGCACAGATACGCAGTATTTT

J gene: TRBJ2-3
CDR3 length: 14
D gene: TRBD2
clone size: .
V gene: TRBV7-3
CDR3 protein: CASSLKAGGDTQYF
CDR3 DNA: TGTGCCAGCAGCTTAAAAGCGGGGGGAGATACGCAGTATTTT

J gene: TRBJ2-7
CDR3 length: 15
D gene: .
clone size: .
V gene: TRBV27
CDR3 protein: CASSPLAFTSYEQYF
CDR3 DNA: TGTGCCAGCAGTCCCTTAGCCTTCACATCCTACGAGCAGTACTTC

J gene: TRBJ2-7
CDR3 length: 14
D gene: .
clone size: .
V gene: TRBV7-2
CDR3 protein: CASSLTGHSYEQHF
CDR3 DNA: TGTGCCAGCAGCTTAACCGGACATTCCTACGAGCAGCACTTC

J gene: TRBJ2-3
CDR3 length: 16
D gene: .
clone size: .
V gene: TRBV7-6
CDR3 protein: CASSLSSANPPDTQYF
CDR3 DNA: TGTGCCAGCAGCCTTTCTAGCGCAAATCCCCCAGATACGCAGTATTTT

J gene: TRBJ2-7
CDR3 length: 17
D gene: TRBD2
clone size: .
V gene: TRBV13
CDR3 protein: CASSLGGLAVSSYEQYF
CDR3 DNA: TGTGCCAGCAGCTTAGGGGGACTAGCCGTTAGCTCCTACGAGCAGTACTTC

J gene: TRBJ1-5
CDR3 length: 16
D gene: TRBD1
clone size: once
V gene: TRBV6-1
CDR3 protein: CASSEDTGVVVQPQHF
CDR3 DNA: TGTGCCAGCAGTGAGGATACAGGGGTAGTCGTTCAGCCCCAGCATTTT

J gene: TRBJ2-7
CDR3 length: 18
D gene: TRBD1
clone size: .
V gene: TRBV7-6
CDR3 protein: CASSLAIVGQGISYEQYF
CDR3 DNA: TGTGCCAGCAGCTTAGCTATAGTAGGACAGGGCATCTCCTACGAGCAGTACTTC

J gene: TRBJ2-7
CDR3 length: 14
D gene: .
clone size: once
V gene: TRBV11-2
CDR3 protein: CASSLAGEVYEQYF
CDR3 DNA: TGTGCCAGCAGCTTAGCGGGGGAGGTCTACGAGCAGTACTTC